The clone carrying this T cell receptor beta chain was picked up a small number of times. Only in-frame clones appear in the TCRdb table, and some are missing; sequencing was by immunoSEQ multiplex PCR. The sample lists about 400,000 clones, roughly 86% occurring once. This sample is drawn from a study of blood T cell repertoires in COVID-19. The sample comprised PBMCs or T cells enriched from blood (not recorded which). The TCR comes from a woman aged 25-40 years who had recovered from COVID-19.

CDR3 nucleotides: TGTGCCGCATCCGAACAGGGTTTACCGTCTCAGCCCCAGCATTTT. Translation: CAASEQGLPSQPQHF. The chain has TRBV28 and TRBJ1-5; tentative D call: TRBD1 (6 bases). Looked up from germline, CDR1 is MDHEN and CDR2 is SYDVKM. Trimming took 11 bases from V and 6 from J, leaving 23 bases between them. The CDR3 has 15 residues. The variable domain in full, completed from reference TRBV28 and TRBJ1-5, reads DVKVTQSSRYLVKRTGEKVFLECVQDMDHENMFWYRQDPGLGLRLIYFSYDVKMKEKGDIPEGYSVSREKKERFSLILESASTNQTSMYLCAASEQGLPSQPQHFGDGTRLSIL.